This TCR beta chain was identified during a study of blood T cells in healthy people across ages (dated by TCRdb to the mid-2010s). Notes on the research overall: Template switching captured roughly one uniquely barcoded TCR beta cDNA molecule per two T cells in model experiments. To track age-related changes in TCR beta repertoire diversity, the study relied on deep sequencing normalized with unique cDNA molecular identifiers. The donors were divided into four age groups: young (average roughly 17 years), middle-aged (roughly 42), aged (approximately 62) and long-lived (about 84). To avoid experimental bias, donors of different ages were distributed randomly across sequencing lanes. For two donors (one aged 18 to 30 and one aged 80 or older), the study analyzed two additional independent replicas of 1 million unique cDNA reads from the same blood draw. Broader findings and caveats from the paper: Observed TCR beta diversity correlated strongly with the percentage of naive T cells measured by flow cytometry. Estimates of total diversity based on one million sequenced T cells were considered lower bounds and underestimates. Donor CMV infection status was unknown, potentially confounding age-related changes in expanded clonotypes. Compared with the aged group, the long-lived group had more naive CD4+ T cells, fewer expanded clones and increased TCR diversity, suggesting age selection. As age increased, observed TCR beta diversity per million T cells dropped in a roughly linear way, and a significant reduction was already evident by age about 40. Bulk unsorted PBMC profiling prevented conclusive comparison of naive and antigen-experienced compartments.

The germline V gene encodes CDR1 SQVTM and CDR2 ANQGSEA. Measured from the cysteine to the phenylalanine, the CDR3 is 14 residues long. Left in the record is the CDR3 DNA by itself, 42 bases read in frame from the first base. Trimming costs V 3 bases and J 1 base, and their ends lie 10 bases apart. This clonotype appeared a few times. There is no known antigen for this receptor. The record has no base qualities; no much larger clone is one base away. Library preparation was by 5' RACE. TCRdb names Illumina HiSeq 2500 as the instrument used. The second PCR ran for about 6 to 12 cycles and used a J-beta primer mix along with a sample-barcoded 5' primer. A unique molecular identifier was introduced onto each TCR beta cDNA molecule by a template-switch 5' adaptor carrying 12 random nucleotides. At least 3 million CDR3-containing paired-end reads were obtained from each sample. The Mint cDNA synthesis kit, primed by a TRBC-specific oligonucleotide, was used to synthesize first-strand cDNA from all RNA. Following uracil-DNA glycosylase treatment, all cDNA underwent a first 18-cycle PCR with the universal primers M1SS and BC2_uni_R. As for the authors' bioinformatics: Normalization of each sample was performed by random selection of 1 million high-quality reads, each carrying a distinct molecular identifier. Reads with shared molecular identifiers were discarded instead of being binned into consensus sequences. MiTCR, with a Q25 quality threshold and the strictest error-elimination algorithm, was used for CDR3 identification, clonotype clustering and error correction. A nonparametric unseen species model with Euler transformation was used to estimate lower-bound total TCR beta diversity. The public reads were reprocessed in TCRdb via fastp at Q25 and MiXCR, keeping in-frame beta chains. Every entry covers one CDR3 protein and lists the most common genes and DNA from its rows. It is TCRdb's table, rather than the study itself, that gives the V and J calls and clone size. This sample comprises about 800,000 distinct CDR3 sequences, about 45% of them detected only once. The top ten hold about a sixth of the sample.

The donors were roughly 39 Caucasian individuals from Russia, aged roughly 6 to 100 years, who were systemically healthy. Each donor gave roughly 9.5 milliliters of peripheral blood, collected into EDTA-treated Vacutainer tubes. Ficoll-Paque density-gradient centrifugation was used to isolate PBMCs, with at least 7 million obtained per sample. Trizol reagent was used to extract total RNA from PBMCs, with at least 5.5 micrograms per sample. Naive CD45RAhigh/CD27high T cell percentages were measured by flow cytometry on a PBMC aliquot from every donor. The sequence joins TRBV29-1 to TRBJ2-1, with a tentative D gene TRBD2 over 6 matching bases. The clonotype was recovered from an older man in good health. Specimen: blood. The CDR3 protein sequence reads: CSVDGTPSYNEQFF. The DNA sequence reads TGCAGCGTTGACGGGACTCCTTCCTACAATGAGCAGTTCTTC.